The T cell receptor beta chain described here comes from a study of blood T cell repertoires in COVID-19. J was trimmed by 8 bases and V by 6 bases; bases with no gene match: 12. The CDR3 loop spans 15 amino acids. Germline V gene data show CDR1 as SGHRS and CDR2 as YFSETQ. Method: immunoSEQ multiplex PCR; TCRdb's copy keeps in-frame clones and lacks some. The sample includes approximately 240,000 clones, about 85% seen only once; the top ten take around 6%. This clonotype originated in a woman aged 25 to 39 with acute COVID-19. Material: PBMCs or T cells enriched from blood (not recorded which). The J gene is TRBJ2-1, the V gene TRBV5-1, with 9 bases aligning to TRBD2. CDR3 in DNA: TGCGCCAGCACCTCCGGAGCTAGCGGGATCGATGAGCAGTTCTTC. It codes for CASTSGASGIDEQFF.